One sample yielded the 17 T cell receptor beta chains listed below, sequenced in a study of technical replicates of blood from a few donors. Here immunoSEQ multiplex PCR was the method, and the copy in TCRdb shows in-frame clones only, minus some. The sample lists about 50,000 clones; 90% to 96% were seen once. Sequenced material: T cells isolated from PBMCs. These receptors were taken from a human donor in good health.

This chain connects TRBV7-2 to TRBJ2-1; TRBD1 matches 8 bases. Trimming cost V 4 bases and J 3 bases; bases outside gene matches: 5. The germline CDR1 and CDR2 sequences are SGHTA and FQGNSA. CDR3 size: 15 residues. DNA for the CDR3: TGTGCCAGCAGCTCCGGACAGGGTAGCTACAATGAGCAGTTCTTC. Protein: CASSSGQGSYNEQFF. Based on the CDR3 plus reference TRBV7-2 and TRBJ2-1, the full variable domain is GAGVSQSPSNKVTEKGKDVELRCDPISGHTALYWYRQSLGQGLEFLIYFQGNSAPDKSGLPSDRFSAERTGGSVSTLTIQRTQQEDSAVYLCASSSGQGSYNEQFFGPGTRLTVL.

The gene calls are TRBV7-2 and TRBJ2-1; no reliable D call. V shed 2 bases and J shed 6 bases, with 11 bases lying between them. The CDR3 extends over 14 amino acids. Germline lookup yields CDR1 SGHTA and CDR2 FQGNSA. The CDR3 spells CASSLWLGANEQFF. For the CDR3, the DNA is TGTGCCAGCAGCTTATGGTTGGGCGCCAATGAGCAGTTCTTC.

The chain is built from TRBV30 and TRBJ2-2, with 8 bases matching TRBD1. Trimming at V came to 6 bases and at J to 6 bases, leaving 3 bases not matched to a gene. This CDR3 is 12 amino acids long. Germline CDR1 is GTSNPN and CDR2 is SVGIG (reference sequence). This chain's CDR3 is CACDRGAGELFF. Written as DNA, the CDR3 is TGTGCCTGTGACAGGGGAGCCGGGGAGCTGTTTTTT.

The V call is TRBV6-5, the J call TRBJ1-5, with TRBD1 identical over 7 bases. Per germline, CDR1 MNHEY and CDR2 SVGAGI. The CDR3 contains 13 residues. V dropped 5 bases and J dropped 4; count of bases not matched to a gene: 2. As DNA, the CDR3 is TGTGCCAGCAGTACAGGGGAGAATCAGCCCCAGCATTTT. It specifies CASSTGENQPQHF.

J is TRBJ1-1 and V is TRBV6-5; D remains unclear. The germline V gene encodes CDR1 MNHEY and CDR2 SVGAGI. V was pared by 6 bases and J by 5 bases, with 13 bases between. CDR3 length: 13 residues. The CDR3 spells CASRPVPRTEAFF. DNA of the CDR3: TGTGCCAGCAGGCCGGTCCCTCGTACTGAAGCTTTCTTT.

The rearrangement uses TRBV5-1 and TRBJ1-2, with D possibly matching TRBD1 (5 bases). Per germline, CDR1 SGHRS and CDR2 YFSETQ. The CDR3 sequence is 16 residues long. The V end was cut by 0 bases, the J end by 4 bases, with 16 bases between. CDR3 loop: CASSLVVGGRLYGYTF. The CDR3 nucleotides read TGCGCCAGCAGCTTGGTTGTCGGGGGACGGCTCTATGGCTACACCTTC.

The V and J genes are TRBV6-5 and TRBJ1-5, with D maybe TRBD1 (5 bases). V lost 4 bases and J lost 6, with 13 bases in between. Germline CDR1 is MNHEY and CDR2 is SVGAGI. This CDR3 has 14 residues. CDR3 sequence (DNA): TGTGCCAGCAGTTTAACCCGCAGGGTTCAGCCCCAGCATTTT. This encodes CASSLTRRVQPQHF.

The chain couples TRBV7-2 to TRBJ2-7, with 13 positions matching TRBD2. The CDR3 extends over 19 amino acids. The J segment lost 2 bases and the V segment lost 1 base, leaving 11 bases of the junction unmatched. CDR1 SGHTA and CDR2 FQGNSA come from the germline V gene. In DNA form, the CDR3 reads TGTGCCAGCAGCTTAGTAGGGGTACTAGCGGGAGGGCCAACCTACGAGCAGTACTTC. Translating gives CASSLVGVLAGGPTYEQYF.

The table lists this clone with a count of one. The chain has TRBV10-1 and TRBJ2-7, with a weak D call TRBD1 (6 bases). CDR1 WNHNN and CDR2 SYGVQD come from the germline V gene (reference sequence). V was clipped by 7 bases and J by 0 bases, with 10 bases between them. This CDR3 has 13 amino acids. This CDR3 reads CASTWDNSYEQYF. In nucleotides, the CDR3 is TGCGCCAGCACATGGGACAACTCCTACGAGCAGTACTTC.

J is TRBJ1-1 and V is TRBV6-5, with D perhaps matching TRBD1 (5 bases). This CDR3 is built from 15 residues. Germline CDR1 MNHEY, CDR2 SVGAGI. V lost 8 bases, J lost 0 bases, and 16 bases lay in between. CDR3 residues: CASHKERQMNTEAFF. In DNA form, the CDR3 reads TGTGCCAGCCACAAGGAACGACAGATGAACACTGAAGCTTTCTTT.

This chain joins TRBV6-6 and TRBJ2-2, with 11 bases identical to TRBD2. CDR1 is MNHNY, CDR2 SVGAGI, per germline (reference sequence). After removal of 6 bases from V and 3 bases from J, the junction contained 6 bases not matched to a gene. This CDR3 has 16 residues. This chain's CDR3 is CASSDLAGGHTGELFF. In nucleotides, the CDR3 is TGTGCCAGCAGCGACCTAGCGGGAGGCCACACCGGGGAGCTGTTTTTT.

This clone came up once. V usage is TRBV29-1 and J usage is TRBJ2-7, with TRBD2 as a possible D gene (6 bases). The V and J ends lost 0 bases and 3 bases respectively, with 15 bases between them. This CDR3 has 15 residues. Per germline, CDR1 SQVTM and CDR2 ANQGSEA. The CDR3 region is CSVEDRGGEHYEQYF. CDR3 DNA: TGCAGCGTTGAAGATCGCGGCGGGGAACACTACGAGCAGTACTTC.

The chain recombines TRBV21-1 with TRBJ2-2; the tabulated D call, TRBD2, remains unverified against the DNA. TRBV21-1 is deemed a pseudogene. The CDR3 is made up of 16 amino acids. CDR3 sequence reads: CASSKVGAGRTGELFF. Here the CDR3 DNA reads TGTGCCAGCAGCAAAGTGGGAGCTGGGAGAACCGGGGAGCTGTTTTTT.

This clone was seen once. The chain combines TRBV5-1 with TRBJ1-1, with D perhaps matching TRBD1 (5 bases). Trimming pared 4 bases from V and 1 base from J, leaving 8 bases between. The CDR3 is made up of 13 amino acids. Per germline, CDR1 SGHRS and CDR2 YFSETQ. The CDR3 DNA sequence: TGCGCCAGCAGCCCTACAGGGAACACTGAAGCTTTCTTT. It translates to CASSPTGNTEAFF.

The CDR3 nucleotides are TGTGCCAGCAGCCCCTCGACAGGGAGTTACTATGGGGCCAACGTCCTGACTTTC. Encoded protein: CASSPSTGSYYGANVLTF. The chain is built from TRBV7-9 and TRBJ2-6; 7 nucleotides match TRBD1. Trimming at V came to 5 bases and at J to 3 bases, leaving 13 bases not matched to a gene. Germline assignment: CDR1 SEHNR and CDR2 FQNEAQ (reference sequence). This CDR3 is 18 amino acids long. Drawing the rest from reference TRBV7-9 and TRBJ2-6, the complete variable domain is DTGVSQNPRHKITKRGQNVTFRCDPISEHNRLYWYRQTLGQGPEFLTYFQNEAQLEKSRLLSDRFSAERPKGSFSTLEIQRTEQGDSAMYLCASSPSTGSYYGANVLTFGAGSRLTVL.

This chain connects TRBV5-1 to TRBJ2-3; maybe TRBD2 (5 bases). Germline V CDR1 and CDR2: SGHRS, YFSETQ. V was cut by 3 bases and J by 2 bases, with 13 bases left in between. The CDR3 spans 15 residues. CDR3 nucleotide sequence: TGCGCCAGCAGCTCGAGCGGAGCCGACACAGATACGCAGTATTTT. Translating it yields CASSSSGADTDTQYF.

This clone was recorded only once. This chain joins TRBV5-5 and TRBJ2-2; TRBD2 might be the D (6 bases). Germline V CDR1 and CDR2: SGHKS, YYEKEE (reference sequence). This CDR3 is 16 amino acids long. V was cut by 2 bases and J by 4 bases, with 15 bases left in between. The chain's CDR3 is CASSFSGRESTGELFF. CDR3 sequence (DNA): TGTGCCAGCAGCTTCAGTGGGCGGGAAAGCACCGGGGAGCTGTTTTTT.